This T cell receptor beta chain comes out of a study of T cell responses to AZD1222 COVID-19 vaccine. Study-wide points: Nearly half of spike-specific TCRs reportedly target unmutated variant regions. The repertoires were collected only after the peak T cell response. Spike as a whole was targeted by vaccine-associated CD4 TCRs, dominant at 160-218 and 743-854.

About this clone: The antigen is undetermined.

TCRdb keeps only in-frame clones here, not all; method: immunoSEQ multiplex PCR. The data show 100,000 or so clones, with 82% seen just once and more than 4.5% held by the top ten. V lost 6 bases and J 0 bases, leaving 9 bases between the germline ends. This CDR3 comprises 14 residues. CDR1 is WSHSY and CDR2 is SAAADI in the germline V gene. The material sequenced was peripheral blood, taken on day 0 of AZD1222 vaccination. The V call is TRBV10-2, the J call TRBJ2-4, with D unresolved. This clonotype was sampled from an adult in good health. CDR3 DNA: TGCGCCAGCAGCCAGACTCTAGCCAAAAACATTCAGTACTTC. This sequence encodes CASSQTLAKNIQYF.